This T cell receptor (beta chain) was profiled in a study of blood T cell repertoires in COVID-19. Study-wide context: In each case, the material was cDNA or gDNA derived from T cells, B-cell-depleted T cells, or PBMCs.

TCRdb's table, derived via immunoSEQ multiplex PCR, lists solely in-frame clones and lacks some. The table has around 130,000 clones, approximately 87% seen once. The length of the CDR3 is 15 residues. CDR1 is SGHRS and CDR2 is YFSETQ in the germline V gene. The V and J ends lost 4 bases and 7 bases, in that order; junction bases with no gene match: 9. This sequence originates from a woman aged 45-65 years with acute or convalescent COVID-19. Material for sequencing was peripheral blood. The chain uses TRBV5-1 and TRBJ2-2; 8 bases match TRBD2. For the CDR3, the DNA is TGCGCCAGCAGCCCGGGACTAGGAACGGGCGGGGAGCTGTTTTTT. Translating it yields CASSPGLGTGGELFF.